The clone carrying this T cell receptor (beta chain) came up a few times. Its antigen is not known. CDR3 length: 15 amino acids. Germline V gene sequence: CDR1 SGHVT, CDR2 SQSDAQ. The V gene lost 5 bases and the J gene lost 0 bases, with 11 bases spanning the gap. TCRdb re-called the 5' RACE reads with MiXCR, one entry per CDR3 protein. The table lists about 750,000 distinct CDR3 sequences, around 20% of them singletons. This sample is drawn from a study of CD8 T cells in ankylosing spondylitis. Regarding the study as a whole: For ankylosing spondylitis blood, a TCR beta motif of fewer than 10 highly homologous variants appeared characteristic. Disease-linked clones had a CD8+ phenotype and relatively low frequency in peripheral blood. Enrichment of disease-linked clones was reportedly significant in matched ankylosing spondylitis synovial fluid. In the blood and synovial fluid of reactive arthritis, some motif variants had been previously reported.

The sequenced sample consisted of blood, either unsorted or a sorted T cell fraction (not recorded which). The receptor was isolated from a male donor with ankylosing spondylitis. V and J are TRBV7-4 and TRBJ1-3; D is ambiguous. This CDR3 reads CASSNYIGSGNTIYF. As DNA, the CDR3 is TGTGCCAGCAGCAATTACATCGGCTCTGGAAACACCATATATTTT.